This T cell receptor beta chain stems from a study of blood T cell repertoires in COVID-19. Overall study context: Collection of acute and convalescent COVID-19 samples took place in the United States, Italy and Spain. In each case, the material was cDNA or gDNA derived from T cells, B-cell-depleted T cells, or PBMCs.

The CDR3 runs 14 residues. The ends were cut back, 4 bases at V and 5 bases at J, with 12 bases in the middle. The V gene's germline CDR1 is LNHDA and CDR2 SQIVND (reference sequence). In the authors' workflow: Reference gene primer amplification yielded estimated nucleated cell counts. Profiling relied on immunoSEQ multiplex PCR, and the TCRdb table lists in-frame clones only, not all of them. That table gives V, J and clone size, and the DNA gave D and trimming. The sample carries 70,000 to 90,000 clones, over 75% recorded once. The chain recombines TRBV19 with TRBJ1-5; no clear D. The receptor was isolated from a man aged 50 or older with COVID-19, enrolled during active disease. The specimen was peripheral blood. CDR3 in DNA: TGTGCCAGTAGTACATCCCGGGGTCATCAGCCCCAGCATTTT. Protein: CASSTSRGHQPQHF.